This TCR beta chain was identified during a study of T-cell reconstitution after alpha-beta-depleted transplantation in children (dated by TCRdb to 2016 to 2018). Looking at the study overall: Using TCR repertoire profiling, the study followed T-cell immune reconstitution in a quantitative way in children after TCRalphabeta/CD19-depleted allogeneic hematopoietic cell transplantation.

The library was prepared using PCR. Sequencer: Illumina HiSeq 2500. Molecular barcoding was employed in the preparation of TCR libraries, with unique molecular identifiers being used to normalize TCRbeta repertoire quantification. TCRdb trimmed public reads at Q25 via fastp, called clones via MiXCR and kept in-frame beta chains. Each record represents a unique CDR3 protein, reported with the most common genes and DNA among its rows. This sample has about 540,000 distinct CDR3 sequences in its table, and 15% to 20% of those were observed once. The top ten clones comprise 3% to 3.5% of the sample. The CDR3 holds 15 amino acids from the cysteine to the phenylalanine. Only the CDR3 region is kept as DNA, spanning 45 bases read in frame from base 1. The trim is 2 bases for V and 4 bases for J, with a gap of 13 bases between the germline ends. CDR1 and CDR2 (KGHDR, SFDVKD) derive from the germline V gene.

This clonotype was found a few times. Its antigen has not been determined. Base quality data are lacking; no much larger clone is found one base away. The chain couples TRBV24-1 to TRBJ1-2; a tentative D call is TRBD1 (6 bases match). The material sequenced was PBMCs from the stem cell graft donor, taken from the stem cell graft. This receptor was taken from a human donor who donated a stem cell graft to a child with acute lymphoblastic leukemia. The DNA sequence is as follows: TGTGCCACCAGTGATTGGCGGGGGGCCCTCTATGGCTACACCTTC. It is translated as CATSDWRGALYGYTF.